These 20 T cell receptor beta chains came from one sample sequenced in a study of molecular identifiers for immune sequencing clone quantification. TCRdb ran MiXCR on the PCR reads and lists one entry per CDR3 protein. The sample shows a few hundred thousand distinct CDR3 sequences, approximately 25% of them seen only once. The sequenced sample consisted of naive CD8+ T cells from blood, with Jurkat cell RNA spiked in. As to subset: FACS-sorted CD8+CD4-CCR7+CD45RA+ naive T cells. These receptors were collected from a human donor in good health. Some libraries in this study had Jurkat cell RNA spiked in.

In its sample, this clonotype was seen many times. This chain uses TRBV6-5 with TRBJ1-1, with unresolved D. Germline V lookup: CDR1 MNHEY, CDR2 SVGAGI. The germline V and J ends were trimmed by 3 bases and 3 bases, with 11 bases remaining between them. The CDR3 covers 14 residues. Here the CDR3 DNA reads TGTGCCAGCAGTTATTACATTGGGGACACTGAAGCTTTCTTT. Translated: CASSYYIGDTEAFF.

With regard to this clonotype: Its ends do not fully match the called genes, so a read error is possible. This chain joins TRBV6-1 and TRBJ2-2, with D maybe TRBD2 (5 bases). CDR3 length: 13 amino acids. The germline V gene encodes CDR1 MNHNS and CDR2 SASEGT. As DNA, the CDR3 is TGTGCCAGCAGCCCGGGCCCAACCGGGGAGCTGTCTTTT. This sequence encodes CASSPGPTGELSF.

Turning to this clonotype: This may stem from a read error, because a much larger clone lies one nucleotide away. CDR3 bases: TGTGCCAGCACTGGTGGTCCTGAGTACGAGCAGCACTTC. Translated, it gives CASTGGPEYEQHF. The chain is built from TRBV2 and TRBJ2-7; D unresolved. CDR3 length: 13 amino acids. Germline lookup yields CDR1 SNHLY and CDR2 FYNNEI.

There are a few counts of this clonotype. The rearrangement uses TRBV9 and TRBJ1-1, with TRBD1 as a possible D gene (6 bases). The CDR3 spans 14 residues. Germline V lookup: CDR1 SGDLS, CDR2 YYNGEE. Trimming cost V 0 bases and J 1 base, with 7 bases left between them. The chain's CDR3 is CASSVGQANTEAFF. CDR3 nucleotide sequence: TGTGCCAGCAGCGTAGGACAGGCGAACACTGAAGCTTTCTTT.

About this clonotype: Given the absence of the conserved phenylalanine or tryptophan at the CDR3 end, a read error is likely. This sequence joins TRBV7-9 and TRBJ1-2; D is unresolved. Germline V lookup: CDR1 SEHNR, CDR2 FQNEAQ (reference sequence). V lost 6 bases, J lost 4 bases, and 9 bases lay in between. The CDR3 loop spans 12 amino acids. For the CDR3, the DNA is TGTGCCAGCAGTCCAGATGGCTATGGCTACACCCTC. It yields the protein CASSPDGYGYTL.

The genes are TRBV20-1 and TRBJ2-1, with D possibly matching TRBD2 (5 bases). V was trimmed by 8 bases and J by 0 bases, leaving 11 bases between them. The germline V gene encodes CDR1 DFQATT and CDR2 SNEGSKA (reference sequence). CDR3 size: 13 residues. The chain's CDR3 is CSLGDLSYNEQFF. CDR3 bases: TGCAGTTTGGGAGATCTCTCCTACAATGAGCAGTTCTTC.

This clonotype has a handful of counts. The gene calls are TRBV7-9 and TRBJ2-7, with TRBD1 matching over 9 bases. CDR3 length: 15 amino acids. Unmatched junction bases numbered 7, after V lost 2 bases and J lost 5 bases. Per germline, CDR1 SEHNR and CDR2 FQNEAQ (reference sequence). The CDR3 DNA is TGTGCCAGCAGCTTACTACAGGGGGCGCAGGACGAGCAGTACTTC. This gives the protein CASSLLQGAQDEQYF.

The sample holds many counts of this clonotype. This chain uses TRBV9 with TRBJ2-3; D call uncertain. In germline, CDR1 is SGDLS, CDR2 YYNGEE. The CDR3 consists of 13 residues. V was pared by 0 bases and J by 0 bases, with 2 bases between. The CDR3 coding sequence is TGTGCCAGCAGCGTAGATAGCACAGATACGCAGTATTTT. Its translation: CASSVDSTDTQYF.

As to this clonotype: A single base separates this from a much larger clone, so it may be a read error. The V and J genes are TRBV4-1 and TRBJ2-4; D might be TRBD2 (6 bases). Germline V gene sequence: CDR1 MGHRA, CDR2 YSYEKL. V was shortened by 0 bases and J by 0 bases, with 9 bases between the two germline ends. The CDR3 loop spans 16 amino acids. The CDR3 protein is CASSQEGGEAKNIQYF. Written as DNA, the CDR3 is TGCGCCAGCAGCCAAGAAGGCGGGGAAGCCAAAAACATTCAGTACTTC.

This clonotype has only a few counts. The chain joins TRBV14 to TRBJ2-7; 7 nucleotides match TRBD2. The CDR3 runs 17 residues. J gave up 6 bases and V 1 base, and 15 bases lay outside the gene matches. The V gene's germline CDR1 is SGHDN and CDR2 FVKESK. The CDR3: CASSQGGYGREYVEQYF. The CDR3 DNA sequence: TGTGCCAGCAGCCAAGGGGGGTATGGGCGGGAGTACGTCGAGCAGTACTTC. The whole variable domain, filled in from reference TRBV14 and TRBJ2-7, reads EAGVTQFPSHSVIEKGQTVTLRCDPISGHDNLYWYRRVMGKEIKFLLHFVKESKQDESGMPNNRFLAERTGGTYSTLKVQPAELEDSGVYFCASSQGGYGREYVEQYFGPGTRLTVT.

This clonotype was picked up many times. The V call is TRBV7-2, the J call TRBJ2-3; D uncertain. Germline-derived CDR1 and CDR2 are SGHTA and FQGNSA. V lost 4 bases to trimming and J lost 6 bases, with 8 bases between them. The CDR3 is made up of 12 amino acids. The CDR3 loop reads CASSSTWDTQYF. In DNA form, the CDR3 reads TGTGCCAGCAGCTCTACCTGGGATACGCAGTATTTT.

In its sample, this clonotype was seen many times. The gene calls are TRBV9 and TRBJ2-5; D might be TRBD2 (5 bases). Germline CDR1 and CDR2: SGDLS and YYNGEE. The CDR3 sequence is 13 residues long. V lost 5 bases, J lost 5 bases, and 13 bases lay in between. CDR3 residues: CASRAGGGETQYF. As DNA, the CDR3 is TGTGCCAGCAGGGCCGGAGGAGGTGAGACCCAGTACTTC.

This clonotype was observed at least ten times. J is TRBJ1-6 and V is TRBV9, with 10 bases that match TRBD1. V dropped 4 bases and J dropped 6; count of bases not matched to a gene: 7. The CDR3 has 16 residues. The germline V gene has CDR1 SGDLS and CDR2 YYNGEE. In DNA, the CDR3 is TGTGCCAGCAGCCCGACCGGGACAGGGGCTAATTCACCCCTCCACTTT. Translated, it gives CASSPTGTGANSPLHF.

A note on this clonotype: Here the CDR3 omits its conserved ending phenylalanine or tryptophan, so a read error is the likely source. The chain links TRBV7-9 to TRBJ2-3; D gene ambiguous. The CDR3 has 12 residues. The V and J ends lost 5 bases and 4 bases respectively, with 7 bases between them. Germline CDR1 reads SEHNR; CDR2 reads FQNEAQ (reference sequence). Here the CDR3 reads CASSPGADTQYL. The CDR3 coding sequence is TGTGCCAGCAGCCCGGGCGCAGATACGCAGTATCTT.

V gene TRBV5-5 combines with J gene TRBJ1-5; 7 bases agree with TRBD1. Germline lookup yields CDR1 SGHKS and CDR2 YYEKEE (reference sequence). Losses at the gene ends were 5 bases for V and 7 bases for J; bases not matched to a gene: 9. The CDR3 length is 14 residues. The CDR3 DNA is TGTGCCAGCAGGCATGACAGGGTTCGGCAGCCCCAGCATTTT. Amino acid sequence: CASRHDRVRQPQHF.

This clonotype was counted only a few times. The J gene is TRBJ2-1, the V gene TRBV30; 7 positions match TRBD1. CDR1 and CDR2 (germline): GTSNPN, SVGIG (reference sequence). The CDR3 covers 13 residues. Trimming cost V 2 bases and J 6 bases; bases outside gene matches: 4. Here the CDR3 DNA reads TGTGCCTGGAGTATGGCAGGGGGCAATGAGCAGTTCTTC. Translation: CAWSMAGGNEQFF.

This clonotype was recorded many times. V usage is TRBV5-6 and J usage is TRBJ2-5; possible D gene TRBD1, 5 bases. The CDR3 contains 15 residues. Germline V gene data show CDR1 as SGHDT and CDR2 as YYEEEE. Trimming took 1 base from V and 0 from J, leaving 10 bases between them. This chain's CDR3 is CASSLPLTDQETQYF. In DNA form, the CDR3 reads TGTGCCAGCAGCTTGCCCCTGACAGACCAAGAGACCCAGTACTTC. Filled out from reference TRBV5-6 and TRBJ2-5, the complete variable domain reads DAGVTQSPTHLIKTRGQQVTLRCSPKSGHDTVSWYQQALGQGPQFIFQYYEEEERQRGNFPDRFSGHQFPNYSSELNVNALLLGDSALYLCASSLPLTDQETQYFGPGTRLLVL.

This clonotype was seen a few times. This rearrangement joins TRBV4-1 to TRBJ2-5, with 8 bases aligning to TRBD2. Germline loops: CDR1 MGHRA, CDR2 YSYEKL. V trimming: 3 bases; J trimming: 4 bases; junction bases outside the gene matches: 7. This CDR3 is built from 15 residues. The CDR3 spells CASSQEKRETETQYF. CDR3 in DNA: TGCGCCAGCAGCCAGGAGAAGCGGGAGACAGAGACCCAGTACTTC.

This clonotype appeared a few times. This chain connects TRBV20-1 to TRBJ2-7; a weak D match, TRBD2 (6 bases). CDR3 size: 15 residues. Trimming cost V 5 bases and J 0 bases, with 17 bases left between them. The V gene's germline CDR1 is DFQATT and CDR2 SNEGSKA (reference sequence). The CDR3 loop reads CSAPGLDTNSYEQYF. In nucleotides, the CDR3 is TGCAGTGCTCCGGGACTCGACACTAACTCCTACGAGCAGTACTTC.

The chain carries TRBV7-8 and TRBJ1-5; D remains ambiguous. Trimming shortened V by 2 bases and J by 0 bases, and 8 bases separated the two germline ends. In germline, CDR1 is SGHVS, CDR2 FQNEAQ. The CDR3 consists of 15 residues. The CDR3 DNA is TGTGCCAGCAGCTTAAGCCAGGCTAGCAATCAGCCCCAGCATTTT. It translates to CASSLSQASNQPQHF.